This entry lists 3 T cell receptor beta chains sequenced from one sample in a study of early T cells in non-severe SARS-CoV-2 infection. TCRdb reprocessed the 5' RACE reads via MiXCR and lists one record per CDR3 protein. Seen here are under 40,000 distinct CDR3 sequences, approximately 5.8% observed once, and the top ten hold around 7.6%. Sequenced sample: whole blood. The receptor set was obtained from an adult who was a healthcare worker with PCR-confirmed SARS-CoV-2 infection or an uninfected control (not recorded which).

Many counts were recorded for this clonotype. This chain joins TRBV5-4 and TRBJ2-1; no firm D call. CDR1 SGHNT and CDR2 YYREEE come from the germline V gene (reference sequence). The length of the CDR3 is 15 residues. V was shortened by 0 bases and J by 0 bases, with 7 bases between the two germline ends. The CDR3 DNA reads TGTGCCAGCAGCTTGGCGTCAGCCTCCTACAATGAGCAGTTCTTC. Translation gives CASSLASASYNEQFF.

This clonotype showed up just a few times. V and J are TRBV6-2 or TRBV6-3 and TRBJ1-5; 8 bases agree with TRBD1. This CDR3 is built from 14 residues. Germline V gives CDR1 MNHEY, CDR2 SVGEGT. V lost 6 bases to trimming and J lost 7 bases; unmatched junction nucleotides: 8. CDR3: CASSPGQVWQPQHF. CDR3 in DNA: TGTGCCAGCAGCCCGGGACAGGTTTGGCAGCCCCAGCATTTT.

This clonotype was picked up many times. The CDR3 nucleotides read TGTGCCAGCAGCCTAACAGGGTCTGGGGCCAACGTCCTGACTTTC. Amino acids: CASSLTGSGANVLTF. This chain connects TRBV7-2 to TRBJ2-6; TRBD1 might be the D (6 bases). Trimming took 5 bases from V and 1 from J, leaving 9 bases between them. The CDR3 contains 15 residues. Per the germline V gene, CDR1 is SGHTA and CDR2 is FQGNSA.